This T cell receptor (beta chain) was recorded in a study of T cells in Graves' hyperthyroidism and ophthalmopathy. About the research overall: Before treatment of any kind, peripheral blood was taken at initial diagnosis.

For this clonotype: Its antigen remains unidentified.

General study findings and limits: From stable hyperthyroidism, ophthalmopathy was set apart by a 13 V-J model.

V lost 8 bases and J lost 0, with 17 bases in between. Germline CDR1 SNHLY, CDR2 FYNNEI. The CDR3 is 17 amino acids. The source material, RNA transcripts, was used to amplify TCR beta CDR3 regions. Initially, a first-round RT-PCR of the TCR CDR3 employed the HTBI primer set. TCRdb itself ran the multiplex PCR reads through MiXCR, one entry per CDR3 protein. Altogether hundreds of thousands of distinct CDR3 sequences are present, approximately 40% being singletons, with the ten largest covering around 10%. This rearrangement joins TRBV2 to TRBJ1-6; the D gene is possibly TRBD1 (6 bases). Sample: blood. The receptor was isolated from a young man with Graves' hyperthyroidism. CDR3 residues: CASQEGGSGSYNSPLHF. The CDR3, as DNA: TGTGCCAGCCAGGAGGGGGGCAGCGGCTCCTATAATTCACCCCTCCACTTT.